Listed below are T cell receptor beta chains from one sample, sequenced in a study of CD8+ T cells in alopecia areata. Profiled with immunoSEQ multiplex PCR; TCRdb holds only in-frame clones, not every one. The table includes 35,000 to 50,000 clones, roughly 92% detected once. The sample consisted of CD8+ T cells sorted from blood, taken at week 24, from a patient treated with tofacitinib. Every receptor here comes from a human donor with alopecia areata. Each CDR3 is given with its conserved first and last residue. The order of the fields is V gene, J gene, clone size, D gene, CDR3 protein, CDR3 DNA. D genes are given only for firm matches. The listing skips clone size in some rows; elsewhere it reads once, few, many or a size class.

TRBV11-2	TRBJ2-1	.	.	CASSLEKGLYNEQFF	TGTGCCAGCAGCTTAGAAAAGGGGCTTTACAATGAGCAGTTCTTC
TRBV28	TRBJ2-3	.	.	CASSSGSGTDTQYF	TGTGCCAGCAGTTCGGGGTCGGGCACAGATACGCAGTATTTT
TRBV6-1	TRBJ2-3	.	TRBD2	CASSEAPAGGSDTQYF	TGTGCCAGCAGTGAAGCCCCAGCGGGGGGGTCAGATACGCAGTATTTT
TRBV6-1	TRBJ2-7	.	TRBD1	CASSELSGGFNYEQYF	TGTGCCAGCAGTGAATTGTCAGGGGGCTTCAACTACGAGCAGTACTTC
TRBV27	TRBJ2-7	.	TRBD1	CASSSDRGDYEQYF	TGTGCCAGCTCTTCGGACAGGGGAGACTACGAGCAGTACTTC
TRBV9	TRBJ2-1	.	.	CASSVVDGRPYNEQFF	TGTGCCAGCAGCGTAGTCGACGGACGTCCCTACAATGAGCAGTTCTTC
TRBV19	TRBJ1-2	.	.	CASTMGLANGYTF	TGTGCCAGTACCATGGGGTTGGCGAACGGCTACACCTTC
TRBV19	TRBJ2-1	.	TRBD2	CASTSGAWSEQFF	TGTGCCAGTACTAGCGGGGCATGGAGTGAGCAGTTCTTC
TRBV5-6	TRBJ2-1	.	.	CASSLEGDYNEQFF	TGTGCCAGCAGCTTGGAAGGAGATTACAATGAGCAGTTCTTC
TRBV29-1	TRBJ2-1	.	TRBD1	CSVERGTGDNEQFF	TGCAGCGTTGAAAGGGGGACAGGGGATAATGAGCAGTTCTTC
TRBV11-1	TRBJ1-5	.	.	CASSLGDQPQHF	TGTGCCAGCAGCTTAGGCGATCAGCCCCAGCATTTT
TRBV7-3	TRBJ2-3	.	.	CASSLIGGARDTQYF	TGTGCCAGCAGCTTAATTGGCGGGGCTCGGGATACGCAGTATTTT
TRBV29-1	TRBJ2-5	.	.	CSVEERGTQYF	TGCAGCGTTGAAGAAAGGGGGACCCAGTACTTC
TRBV6-5	TRBJ2-7	.	TRBD2	CASSYVTGGYEQYF	TGTGCCAGCAGTTATGTGACGGGGGGCTACGAGCAGTACTTC
TRBV7-2	TRBJ2-7	few	.	CASSFGDSYEQYF	TGTGCCAGCAGCTTTGGCGACTCCTACGAGCAGTACTTC
TRBV27	TRBJ2-1	.	.	CASSLSGEVSYNEQFF	TGTGCCAGCAGTTTATCCGGCGAGGTCAGCTACAATGAGCAGTTCTTC
TRBV9	TRBJ2-5	.	TRBD2	CASSVDSLAGASKQYF	TGTGCCAGCAGCGTAGATAGCCTAGCGGGGGCCTCAAAACAGTACTTC
TRBV7-9	TRBJ2-5	.	TRBD2	CASSLPASGRQETQYF	TGTGCCAGCAGCCTTCCGGCTAGCGGGCGCCAAGAGACCCAGTACTTC
TRBV29-1	TRBJ2-1	.	.	CSVWGSNEQFF	TGCAGCGTTTGGGGAAGCAATGAGCAGTTCTTC
TRBV29-1	TRBJ2-2	.	.	CSVSPANTGELFF	TGCAGCGTTTCCCCCGCGAACACCGGGGAGCTGTTTTTT
TRBV7-9	TRBJ2-5	.	.	CASSERYQETQYF	TGTGCCAGCTCAGAGAGGTACCAAGAGACCCAGTACTTC
TRBV19	TRBJ2-7	.	.	CASSAAVDSYEQYF	TGTGCCAGTAGTGCCGCCGTGGACAGCTACGAGCAGTACTTC
TRBV5-1	TRBJ2-7	.	.	CASSLASGLIYEQYF	TGCGCCAGCAGCTTGGCAAGCGGACTTATCTACGAGCAGTACTTC
TRBV12-5	TRBJ2-1	once	.	CASGLVKESPLSSYNEQFF	TGTGCTAGTGGTTTGGTAAAGGAAAGCCCATTGAGCTCCTACAATGAGCAGTTCTTC
TRBV15	TRBJ2-7	.	.	CATSSLSPYEQYF	TGTGCCACCAGCAGTCTCTCGCCCTACGAGCAGTACTTC
TRBV7-9	TRBJ2-1	.	TRBD1	CASSLRTGVEDNEQFF	TGTGCCAGCAGCCTTCGGACAGGGGTCGAGGACAATGAGCAGTTCTTC
TRBV5-1	TRBJ2-7	.	.	CASSIRQETSYEQYF	TGCGCCAGCAGCATTCGACAGGAAACCTCCTACGAGCAGTACTTC
TRBV30	TRBJ2-5	.	.	CAWTALGAGTRETQYF	TGTGCCTGGACCGCTCTGGGAGCGGGGACAAGAGAGACCCAGTACTTC
TRBV11-2	TRBJ2-1	.	TRBD2	CASSRPETSGGASYNEQFF	TGTGCCAGCAGTCGGCCCGAAACTAGCGGGGGGGCTTCCTACAATGAGCAGTTCTTC
TRBV27	TRBJ2-1	few	.	CASSSIPSSYNEQFF	TGTGCCAGCAGTTCAATACCGAGCTCCTACAATGAGCAGTTCTTC
TRBV10-3	TRBJ2-5	.	.	CAIMDGGRQETQYF	TGTGCCATCATGGATGGGGGCCGGCAAGAGACCCAGTACTTC
TRBV5-1	TRBJ2-7	.	.	CASSLEAVPYEQYF	TGCGCCAGCAGCTTGGAGGCAGTCCCCTACGAGCAGTACTTC
TRBV19	TRBJ2-2	.	.	CASSHELASTGELFF	TGTGCCAGTAGTCACGAGCTGGCGAGCACCGGGGAGCTGTTTTTT
TRBV27	TRBJ2-7	.	.	CASSLKGYFYEQYF	TGTGCCAGCAGTTTAAAAGGGTATTTCTACGAGCAGTACTTC
TRBV29-1	TRBJ2-1	.	TRBD2	CSVREGEQFF	TGCAGCGTCCGGGAGGGGGAGCAGTTCTTC
TRBV19	TRBJ2-7	.	.	CASSPTALEDEQYF	TGTGCCAGTAGCCCGACAGCCCTCGAGGACGAGCAGTACTTC
TRBV7-9	TRBJ2-1	.	TRBD2	CASSLVAGGAYNEQFF	TGTGCCAGCAGCTTGGTAGCGGGGGGCGCCTACAATGAGCAGTTCTTC
TRBV7-6	TRBJ2-1	.	.	CASSLAGSPGQGNEQFF	TGTGCCAGCAGCTTAGCGGGTAGTCCGGGTCAGGGGAATGAGCAGTTCTTC
TRBV6-5	TRBJ2-1	.	TRBD2	CASSSGTSSYNEQFF	TGTGCCAGCAGTTCCGGGACTAGCTCCTACAATGAGCAGTTCTTC